One sample yielded the 5 T cell receptor beta chains listed below, sequenced in a study of blood T cell repertoires in COVID-19. Clones were read by immunoSEQ multiplex PCR, and TCRdb kept only the in-frame ones, dropping some. The table records about 35,000 clones, about four fifths of them present only once. Sequenced input: peripheral blood. These receptors all come from a man older than 75 with active or convalescent COVID-19.

This clone was detected only once. The chain is built from TRBV11-3 and TRBJ2-1, with 7 bases identical to TRBD2. This CDR3 contains 16 residues. The trim removed 5 bases at V and 3 bases at J, leaving 10 bases unmatched. Germline CDR1 and CDR2: SGHNT and YENEEA. CDR3 DNA: TGTGCCAGCAGCCCCGTTGGGCGGGAGTTCTACAATGAGCAGTTCTTC. Amino acids: CASSPVGREFYNEQFF.

The genes are TRBV6-2 or TRBV6-3 and TRBJ2-2; no firm D call. The germline V and J ends were trimmed by 0 bases and 6 bases, with 5 bases remaining between them. This CDR3 has 13 amino acids. Looked up from germline, CDR1 is MNHEY and CDR2 is SVGEGT. The chain's CDR3 is CASSYSSSGELFF. The CDR3 coding sequence is TGTGCCAGCAGTTACTCGAGTTCCGGGGAGCTGTTTTTT.

The chain employs TRBV10-1 and TRBJ2-3; the D is unclear. Between the trimmed V and J ends, which lost 3 bases and 1 base, there was a span of 8 bases. This CDR3 is built from 14 residues. Per germline, CDR1 WNHNN and CDR2 SYGVQD (reference sequence). CDR3 coding DNA: TGCGCCAGCAGTGATTCGGCGGGCACAGATACGCAGTATTTT. This encodes CASSDSAGTDTQYF.

The genes are TRBV21-1 and TRBJ1-5; no check of the table's D call, TRBD1, against the DNA was made. TRBV21-1 is annotated as a pseudogene. The CDR3 consists of 19 residues. The CDR3 nucleotides are TGTGCCAGCACCGTAAAAAGACGCCGGACAGGGGAGTACGATCAGCCCCAGCATTTT. This translates into CASTVKRRRTGEYDQPQHF.

The CDR3 is CASSLAGGGVYEQYF. In DNA form, the CDR3 reads TGTGCCAGCAGCTTAGCGGGGGGAGGGGTCTACGAGCAGTACTTC. The genes are TRBV7-2 and TRBJ2-7, with 7 bases lining up with TRBD2. The V gene's germline CDR1 is SGHTA and CDR2 FQGNSA. The J segment lost 3 bases and the V segment lost 0 bases, leaving 5 bases of the junction unmatched. The CDR3 extends over 15 amino acids.